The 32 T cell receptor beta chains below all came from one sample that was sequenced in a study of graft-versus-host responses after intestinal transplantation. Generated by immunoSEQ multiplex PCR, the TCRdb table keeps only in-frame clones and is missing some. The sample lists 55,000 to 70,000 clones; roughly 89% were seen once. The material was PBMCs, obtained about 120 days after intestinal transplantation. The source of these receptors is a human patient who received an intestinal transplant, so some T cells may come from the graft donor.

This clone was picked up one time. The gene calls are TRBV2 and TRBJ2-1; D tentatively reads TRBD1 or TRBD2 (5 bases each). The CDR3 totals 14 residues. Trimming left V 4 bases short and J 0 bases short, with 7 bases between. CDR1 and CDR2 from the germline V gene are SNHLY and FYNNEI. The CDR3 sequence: CASSGGVSYNEQFF. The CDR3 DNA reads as TGTGCCAGCAGTGGAGGGGTCTCCTACAATGAGCAGTTCTTC.

CDR3 bases: TGTGCCAGCAGTGAAGACCGGGGAGGGACTGAAGCTTTCTTT. It is translated as CASSEDRGGTEAFF. The rearrangement uses TRBV6-1 and TRBJ1-1, with no clear D. Germline-derived CDR1 and CDR2 are MNHNS and SASEGT. Deletions cut 1 base from V and 5 bases from J, with 11 bases between. The CDR3 contains 14 residues.

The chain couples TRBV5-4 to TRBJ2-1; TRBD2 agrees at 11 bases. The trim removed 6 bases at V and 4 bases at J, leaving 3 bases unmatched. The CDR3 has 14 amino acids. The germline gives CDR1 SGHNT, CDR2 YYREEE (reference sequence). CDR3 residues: CASTLAGGYNEQFF. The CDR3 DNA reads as TGTGCCAGCACCCTAGCGGGGGGTTACAATGAGCAGTTCTTC.

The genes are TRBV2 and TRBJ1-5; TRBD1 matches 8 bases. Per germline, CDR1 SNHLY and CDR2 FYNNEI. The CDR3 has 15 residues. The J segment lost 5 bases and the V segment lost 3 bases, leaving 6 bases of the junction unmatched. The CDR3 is CASSDTGQGYQPQHF. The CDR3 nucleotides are TGTGCCAGCAGTGACACAGGACAGGGTTATCAGCCCCAGCATTTT.

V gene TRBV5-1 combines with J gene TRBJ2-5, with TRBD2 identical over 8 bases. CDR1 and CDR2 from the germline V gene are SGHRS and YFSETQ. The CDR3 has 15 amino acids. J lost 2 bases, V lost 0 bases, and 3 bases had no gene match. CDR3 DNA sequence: TGCGCCAGCAGCTTGGGCGGGACTAGTCAAGAGACCCAGTACTTC. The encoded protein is CASSLGGTSQETQYF.

The CDR3 nucleotides read TGTGCCAGCAGCCAAGGGGGGGGCGTATACACTGAAGCTTTCTTT. As protein: CASSQGGGVYTEAFF. The genes are TRBV5-4 and TRBJ1-1, with a weak D call TRBD1 (6 bases). Germline assignment: CDR1 SGHNT and CDR2 YYREEE (reference sequence). The CDR3 extends over 15 amino acids. V was cut by 4 bases and J by 3 bases, with 16 bases left in between.

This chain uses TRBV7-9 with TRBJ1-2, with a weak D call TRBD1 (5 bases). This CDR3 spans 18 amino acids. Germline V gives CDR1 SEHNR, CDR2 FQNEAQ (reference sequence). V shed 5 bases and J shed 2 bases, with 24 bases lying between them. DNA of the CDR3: TGTGCCAGCAGCAAGACAGTGGGGCAGGATGCGAGGAACTATGGCTACACCTTC. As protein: CASSKTVGQDARNYGYTF.

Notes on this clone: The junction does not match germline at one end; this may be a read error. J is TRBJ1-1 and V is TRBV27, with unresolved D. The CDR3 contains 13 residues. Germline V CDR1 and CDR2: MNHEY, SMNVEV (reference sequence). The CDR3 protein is CASSLLPTSEAFF. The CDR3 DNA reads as TGTGCCAGCAGTTTATTGCCTACCTCTGAGGCTTTCTTT.

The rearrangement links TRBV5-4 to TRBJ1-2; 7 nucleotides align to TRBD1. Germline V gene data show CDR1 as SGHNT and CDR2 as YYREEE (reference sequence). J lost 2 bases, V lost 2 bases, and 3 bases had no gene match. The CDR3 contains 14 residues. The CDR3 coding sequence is TGTGCCAGCAGCTTAGACAGGGCGAACTATGGCTACACCTTC. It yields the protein CASSLDRANYGYTF. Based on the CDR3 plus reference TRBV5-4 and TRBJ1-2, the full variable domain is ETGVTQSPTHLIKTRGQQVTLRCSSQSGHNTVSWYQQALGQGPQFIFQYYREEENGRGNFPPRFSGLQFPNYSSELNVNALELDDSALYLCASSLDRANYGYTFGSGTRLTVV.

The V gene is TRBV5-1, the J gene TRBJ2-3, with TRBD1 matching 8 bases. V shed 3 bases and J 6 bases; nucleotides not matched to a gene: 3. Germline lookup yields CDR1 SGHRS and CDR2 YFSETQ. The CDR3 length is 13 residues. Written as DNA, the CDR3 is TGCGCCAGCAGCTCAGGGGGCGGCGATACGCAGTATTTT. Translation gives CASSSGGGDTQYF.

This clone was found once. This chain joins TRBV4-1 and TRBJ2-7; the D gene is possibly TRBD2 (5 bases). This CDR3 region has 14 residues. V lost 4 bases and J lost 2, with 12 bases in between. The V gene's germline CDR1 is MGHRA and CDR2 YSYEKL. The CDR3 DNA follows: TGCGCCAGCAGCCCCCAGGTGACTACCTACGAGCAGTACTTC. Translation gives CASSPQVTTYEQYF.

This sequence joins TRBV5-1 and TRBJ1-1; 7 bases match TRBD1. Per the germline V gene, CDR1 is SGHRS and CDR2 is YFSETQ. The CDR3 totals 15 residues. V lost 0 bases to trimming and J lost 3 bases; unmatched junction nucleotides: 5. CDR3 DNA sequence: TGCGCCAGCAGCTTGGAGTCAGGGGGGGACACTGAAGCTTTCTTT. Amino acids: CASSLESGGDTEAFF.

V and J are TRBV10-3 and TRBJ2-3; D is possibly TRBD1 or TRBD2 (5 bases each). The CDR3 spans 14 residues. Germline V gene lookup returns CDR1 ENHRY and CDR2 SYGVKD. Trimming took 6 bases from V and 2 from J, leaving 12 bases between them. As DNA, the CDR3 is TGTGCCATCAGGGGACCGACTATCACAGATACGCAGTATTTT. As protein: CAIRGPTITDTQYF.

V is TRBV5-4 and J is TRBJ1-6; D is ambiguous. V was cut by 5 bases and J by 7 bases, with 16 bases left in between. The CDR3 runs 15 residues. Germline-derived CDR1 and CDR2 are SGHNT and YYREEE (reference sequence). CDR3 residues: CASSYLDGVNSPLHF. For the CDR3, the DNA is TGTGCCAGCAGTTACCTGGACGGTGTGAATTCACCCCTCCACTTT.

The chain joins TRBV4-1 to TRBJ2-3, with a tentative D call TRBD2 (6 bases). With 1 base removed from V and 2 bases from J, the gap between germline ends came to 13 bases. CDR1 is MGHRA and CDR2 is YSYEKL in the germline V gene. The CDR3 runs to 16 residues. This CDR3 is CASSQGGEWYTDTQYF. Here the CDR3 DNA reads TGCGCCAGCAGCCAAGGGGGGGAGTGGTACACAGATACGCAGTATTTT.

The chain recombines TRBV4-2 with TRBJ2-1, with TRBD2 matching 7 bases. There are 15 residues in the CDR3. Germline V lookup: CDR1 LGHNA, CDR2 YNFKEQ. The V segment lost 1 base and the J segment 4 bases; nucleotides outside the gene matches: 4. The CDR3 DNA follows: TGTGCCAGCAGCCAAGTGGCTAGCGGATACAATGAGCAGTTCTTC. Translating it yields CASSQVASGYNEQFF.

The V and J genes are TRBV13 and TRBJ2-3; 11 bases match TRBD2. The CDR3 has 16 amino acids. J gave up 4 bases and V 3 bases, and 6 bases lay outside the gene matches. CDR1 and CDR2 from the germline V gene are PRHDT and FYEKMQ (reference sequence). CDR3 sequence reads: CASSLTSGEGADTQYF. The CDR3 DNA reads TGTGCCAGCAGCTTGACTAGCGGGGAAGGTGCAGATACGCAGTATTTT.

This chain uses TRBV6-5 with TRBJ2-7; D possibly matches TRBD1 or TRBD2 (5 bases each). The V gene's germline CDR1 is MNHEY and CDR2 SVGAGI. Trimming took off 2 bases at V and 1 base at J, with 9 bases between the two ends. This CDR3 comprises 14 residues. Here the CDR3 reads CASSYRGQSYEQYF. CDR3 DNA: TGTGCCAGCAGTTACCGGGGCCAATCCTACGAGCAGTACTTC.

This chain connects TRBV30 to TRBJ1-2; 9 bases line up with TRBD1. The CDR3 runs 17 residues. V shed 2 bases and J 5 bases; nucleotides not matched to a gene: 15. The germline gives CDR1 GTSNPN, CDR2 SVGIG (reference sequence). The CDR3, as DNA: TGTGCCTGGAGTAAACCTCGTGGGGGGACAGGGAATTATGGCTACACCTTC. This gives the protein CAWSKPRGGTGNYGYTF.

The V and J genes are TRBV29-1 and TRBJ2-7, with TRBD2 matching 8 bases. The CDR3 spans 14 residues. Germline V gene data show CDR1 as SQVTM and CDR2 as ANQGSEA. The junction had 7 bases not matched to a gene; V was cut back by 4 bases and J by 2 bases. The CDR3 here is CSVGSGGIPYEQYF. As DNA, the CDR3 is TGCAGCGTTGGAAGCGGGGGAATACCCTACGAGCAGTACTTC.

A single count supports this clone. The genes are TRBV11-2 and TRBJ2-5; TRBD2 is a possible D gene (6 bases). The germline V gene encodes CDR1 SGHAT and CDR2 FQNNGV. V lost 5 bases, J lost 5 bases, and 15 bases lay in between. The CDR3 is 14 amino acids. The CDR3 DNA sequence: TGTGCCAGCAGCGGGCTAGCGTGGGGGGAGACCCAGTACTTC. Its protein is CASSGLAWGETQYF.

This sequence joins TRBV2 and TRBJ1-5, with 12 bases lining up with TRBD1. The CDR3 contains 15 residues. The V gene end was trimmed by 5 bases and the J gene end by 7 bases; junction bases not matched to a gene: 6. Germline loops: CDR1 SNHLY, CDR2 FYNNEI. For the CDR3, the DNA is TGTGCCAGCAGTCGGGACAGGGGGCGGGAGCAGCCCCAGCATTTT. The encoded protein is CASSRDRGREQPQHF.

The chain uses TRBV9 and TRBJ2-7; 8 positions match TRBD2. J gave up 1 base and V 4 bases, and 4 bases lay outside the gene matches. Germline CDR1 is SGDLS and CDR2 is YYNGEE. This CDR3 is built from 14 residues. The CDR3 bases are TGTGCCAGCAGCCCAAGCGGGAGTTCCTACGAGCAGTACTTC. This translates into CASSPSGSSYEQYF.

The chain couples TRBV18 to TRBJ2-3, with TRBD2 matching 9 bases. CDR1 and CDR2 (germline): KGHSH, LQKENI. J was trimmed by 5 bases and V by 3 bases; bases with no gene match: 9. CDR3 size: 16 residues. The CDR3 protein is CASSPLAGGPGDTQYF. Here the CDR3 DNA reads TGTGCCAGCTCACCTTTGGCGGGGGGGCCAGGAGATACGCAGTATTTT.

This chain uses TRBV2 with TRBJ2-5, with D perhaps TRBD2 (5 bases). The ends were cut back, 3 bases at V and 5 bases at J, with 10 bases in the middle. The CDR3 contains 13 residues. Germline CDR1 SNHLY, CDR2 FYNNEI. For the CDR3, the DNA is TGTGCCAGCAGTGAGAGGAGGTGGGAGACCCAGTACTTC. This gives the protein CASSERRWETQYF.

For the CDR3, the DNA is TGCGCCAGCAGCTTAACGGGGACAGACTATGGCTACACCTTC. Amino acid sequence: CASSLTGTDYGYTF. This sequence joins TRBV5-1 and TRBJ1-2, with 7 bases fitting TRBD1. This CDR3 region has 14 residues. Germline lookup yields CDR1 SGHRS and CDR2 YFSETQ. The trim removed 2 bases at V and 3 bases at J, leaving 4 bases unmatched.

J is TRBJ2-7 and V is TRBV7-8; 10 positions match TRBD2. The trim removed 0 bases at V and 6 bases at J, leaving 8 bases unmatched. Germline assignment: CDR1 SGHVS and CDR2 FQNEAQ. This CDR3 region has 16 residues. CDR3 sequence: CASSLAVTSGTLEQYF. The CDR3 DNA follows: TGTGCCAGCAGCTTAGCGGTTACTAGCGGGACCCTCGAGCAGTACTTC.

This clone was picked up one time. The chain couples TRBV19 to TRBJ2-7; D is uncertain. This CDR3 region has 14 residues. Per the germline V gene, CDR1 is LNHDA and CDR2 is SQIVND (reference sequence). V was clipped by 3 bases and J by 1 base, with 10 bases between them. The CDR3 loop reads CASSIPGPSYEQYF. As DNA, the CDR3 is TGTGCCAGTAGTATTCCAGGCCCGTCCTACGAGCAGTACTTC.

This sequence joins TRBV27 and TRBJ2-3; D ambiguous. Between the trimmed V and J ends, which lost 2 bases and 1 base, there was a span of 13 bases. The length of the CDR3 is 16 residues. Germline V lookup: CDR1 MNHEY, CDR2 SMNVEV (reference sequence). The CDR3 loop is CASSLGWATRTDTQYF. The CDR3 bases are TGTGCCAGCAGTTTAGGTTGGGCAACCCGCACAGATACGCAGTATTTT.

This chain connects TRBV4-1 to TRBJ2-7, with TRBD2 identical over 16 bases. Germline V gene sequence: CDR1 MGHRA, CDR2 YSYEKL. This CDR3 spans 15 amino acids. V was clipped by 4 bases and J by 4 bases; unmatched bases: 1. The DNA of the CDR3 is TGCGCCAGCAGCCGGGGACTAGCGGGAGGGTACGAGCAGTACTTC. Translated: CASSRGLAGGYEQYF.

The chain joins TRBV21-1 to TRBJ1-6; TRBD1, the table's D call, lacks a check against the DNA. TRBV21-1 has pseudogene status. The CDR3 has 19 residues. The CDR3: CASSKWITANAPMDSPLHF. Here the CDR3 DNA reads TGTGCCAGCAGCAAATGGATTACAGCAAATGCTCCTATGGATTCACCCCTCCACTTT.

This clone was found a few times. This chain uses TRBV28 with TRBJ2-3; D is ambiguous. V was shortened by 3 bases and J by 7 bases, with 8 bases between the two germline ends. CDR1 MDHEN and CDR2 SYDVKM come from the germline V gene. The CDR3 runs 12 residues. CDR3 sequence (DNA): TGTGCCAGCAGTTTCCTCGGTAATACGCAGTATTTT. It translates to CASSFLGNTQYF.